Following are 29 T cell receptor beta chains from one sample sequenced in a study of cytomegalovirus exposure and HLA in healthy donors. The repertoire was sequenced with immunoSEQ multiplex PCR; TCRdb's copy has only in-frame clones and lacks some. Of around 300,000 clones listed, 75% to 90% were seen once; the top ten hold more than 0.9%. Sequenced sample: PBMCs. These receptors originate from a woman aged 25 to 39 in good health and CMV-seropositive.

J is TRBJ2-5 and V is TRBV7-2; TRBD1 matches 9 bases. This CDR3 contains 15 residues. V shed 4 bases and J 5 bases; nucleotides not matched to a gene: 8. Germline CDR1 reads SGHTA; CDR2 reads FQGNSA. CDR3 residues: CASSYHRGLGETQYF. DNA for the CDR3: TGTGCCAGCAGCTACCACAGGGGGCTGGGGGAGACCCAGTACTTC.

DNA of the CDR3: TGTGCCAGCAGTTTAAGCGGGGGGCCACAAGAGACCCAGTACTTC. This codes for CASSLSGGPQETQYF. The V gene is TRBV28, the J gene TRBJ2-5; 9 bases line up with TRBD2. The CDR3 loop spans 15 amino acids. From germline, CDR1 is MDHEN and CDR2 SYDVKM. J was trimmed by 2 bases and V by 2 bases; bases with no gene match: 3. Variable domain in full (rest from reference TRBV28 and TRBJ2-5): DVKVTQSSRYLVKRTGEKVFLECVQDMDHENMFWYRQDPGLGLRLIYFSYDVKMKEKGDIPEGYSVSREKKERFSLILESASTNQTSMYLCASSLSGGPQETQYFGPGTRLLVL.

The V call is TRBV5-4, the J call TRBJ2-1, with unresolved D. The germline V and J ends were trimmed by 2 bases and 9 bases, with 6 bases remaining between them. Germline loops: CDR1 SGHNT, CDR2 YYREEE (reference sequence). The length of the CDR3 is 11 residues. CDR3 sequence reads: CASSLGGEQFF. The CDR3 DNA is TGTGCCAGCAGCTTAGGTGGTGAGCAGTTCTTC.

The gene calls are TRBV2 and TRBJ2-2; 7 bases fit TRBD1. This CDR3 is 18 amino acids long. With 0 bases clipped from V and 4 bases from J, the junction kept 11 bases outside the gene matches. Germline CDR1 reads SNHLY; CDR2 reads FYNNEI. CDR3 in amino acids: CASSEAETGVFGTGELFF. The CDR3 coding sequence is TGTGCCAGCAGTGAAGCCGAAACAGGGGTTTTTGGCACCGGGGAGCTGTTTTTT.

The chain couples TRBV4-1 to TRBJ2-7; 8 bases map to TRBD2. V was clipped by 5 bases and J by 0 bases; unmatched bases: 6. This CDR3 is 15 amino acids long. CDR1 is MGHRA, CDR2 YSYEKL, per germline. DNA for the CDR3: TGCGCCAGCAGCACCGGGACTAGTACCTCCTACGAGCAGTACTTC. Its translation is CASSTGTSTSYEQYF.

The J gene is TRBJ2-7, the V gene TRBV9, with a possible D match to TRBD2 (6 bases). Looked up from germline, CDR1 is SGDLS and CDR2 is YYNGEE. The length of the CDR3 is 16 residues. The ends were cut back, 3 bases at V and 2 bases at J, with 18 bases in the middle. The DNA of the CDR3 is TGTGCCAGCAGCGGATCCCGGGACTCCCCTGCCTACGAGCAGTACTTC. Protein: CASSGSRDSPAYEQYF.

This chain joins TRBV7-3 and TRBJ1-5; D may be TRBD1 (5 bases). In germline, CDR1 is SGHTA, CDR2 FQGTGA. Trimming shortened V by 6 bases and J by 5 bases, and 17 bases separated the two germline ends. CDR3 length: 15 residues. CDR3 in amino acids: CASRPGRGLHQPQHF. The CDR3 nucleotides read TGTGCCAGCAGGCCGGGCCGGGGGTTGCATCAGCCCCAGCATTTT.

The chain couples TRBV5-1 to TRBJ2-7, with 10 bases fitting TRBD1. V was pared by 4 bases and J by 1 base, with 20 bases of the junction left unmatched. Per the germline V gene, CDR1 is SGHRS and CDR2 is YFSETQ. This CDR3 region has 20 residues. CDR3 DNA: TGCGCCAGCAGCCTACTACAGACAGGGGGCGCGCGCCTAAATTCCTACGAGCAGTACTTC. Protein sequence: CASSLLQTGGARLNSYEQYF.

This clone has just one count. The chain combines TRBV29-1 with TRBJ2-3; D unclear. V was shortened by 3 bases and J by 8 bases, with 18 bases between the two germline ends. Germline V gives CDR1 SQVTM, CDR2 ANQGSEA. CDR3 size: 14 residues. CDR3 coding DNA: TGCAGCGTTGAGCTCCCCCGGACCCCAGCTACGCAGTATTTT. This translates into CSVELPRTPATQYF.

This clone was seen once. J is TRBJ1-6 and V is TRBV6-6; 8 bases agree with TRBD1. V lost 7 bases and J lost 6; bases outside the gene matches: 2. Looked up from germline, CDR1 is MNHNY and CDR2 is SVGAGI (reference sequence). The CDR3 totals 13 residues. The CDR3 coding sequence is TGTGCCAGCAACGGACAGGGTAATTCACCCCTCCACTTT. Translation gives CASNGQGNSPLHF.

The rearrangement uses TRBV27 and TRBJ2-7; D unresolved. V lost 6 bases and J 0 bases, leaving 12 bases between the germline ends. From germline, CDR1 is MNHEY and CDR2 SMNVEV (reference sequence). This CDR3 comprises 14 residues. Here the CDR3 DNA reads TGTGCCAGCAGCCTCAGCTATCTCTCCTACGAGCAGTACTTC. This sequence encodes CASSLSYLSYEQYF.

The chain recombines TRBV6-5 with TRBJ1-2; D is unclear. V lost 2 bases, J lost 7 bases, and 17 bases lay in between. The CDR3 loop spans 15 amino acids. CDR1 and CDR2 (germline): MNHEY, SVGAGI. The DNA for the CDR3 is TGTGCCAGCAGTTACACCCAGGCGACGAGGGCTGGCTACACCTTC. Its protein product is CASSYTQATRAGYTF.

V and J are TRBV9 and TRBJ2-3, with 8 nucleotides matching TRBD2. Losses at the gene ends were 0 bases for V and 0 bases for J; bases not matched to a gene: 3. Germline CDR1 is SGDLS and CDR2 is YYNGEE. CDR3 length equals 16 residues. The CDR3 sequence: CASSVAERGSTDTQYF. The CDR3 nucleotides read TGTGCCAGCAGCGTAGCTGAGCGGGGGAGCACAGATACGCAGTATTTT.

The rearrangement uses TRBV5-6 and TRBJ1-2; D gene uncertain. Germline CDR1 SGHDT, CDR2 YYEEEE. This CDR3 has 16 amino acids. Trimming took 5 bases from V and 0 from J, leaving 17 bases between them. CDR3: CASSVRSGLANYGYTF. For the CDR3, the DNA is TGTGCCAGCAGTGTCCGAAGCGGTCTAGCTAACTATGGCTACACCTTC. Using reference TRBV5-6 and TRBJ1-2 for the parts outside the CDR3, the full variable domain is DAGVTQSPTHLIKTRGQQVTLRCSPKSGHDTVSWYQQALGQGPQFIFQYYEEEERQRGNFPDRFSGHQFPNYSSELNVNALLLGDSALYLCASSVRSGLANYGYTFGSGTRLTVV.

This chain connects TRBV18 to TRBJ1-5, with D perhaps TRBD1 (6 bases). The CDR3 is made up of 15 amino acids. V was trimmed by 6 bases and J by 3 bases, leaving 15 bases between them. Germline V lookup: CDR1 KGHSH, CDR2 LQKENI. The CDR3: CASSQQGRANQPQHF. The CDR3 region has the DNA TGTGCCAGCTCGCAACAGGGAAGGGCCAATCAGCCCCAGCATTTT.

V and J are TRBV28 and TRBJ2-1; D may be TRBD2 (6 bases). CDR1 is MDHEN, CDR2 SYDVKM, per germline. Trimming stripped 2 bases from V and 9 bases from J, with 14 bases between. The CDR3 is 14 amino acids. CDR3 coding DNA: TGTGCCAGCAGTTTACGACGACTAGTCAGTGAGCAGTTCTTC. Protein product: CASSLRRLVSEQFF.

The gene calls are TRBV28 and TRBJ2-3, with 8 bases that match TRBD2. This CDR3 comprises 17 residues. Germline CDR1 MDHEN, CDR2 SYDVKM. V gave up 8 bases and J gave up 3 bases; unmatched junction bases: 16. The CDR3 coding sequence is TGTGCCAGCTACCGGACTAGCTCAACAGAAGGGACAGATACGCAGTATTTT. The encoded protein is CASYRTSSTEGTDTQYF.

This sequence joins TRBV6-1 and TRBJ1-2; D not resolved. With 3 bases removed from V and 5 bases from J, the gap between germline ends came to 13 bases. This CDR3 has 14 residues. Germline V gene sequence: CDR1 MNHNS, CDR2 SASEGT. CDR3 sequence reads: CASSDGFLGYGYTF. For the CDR3, the DNA is TGTGCCAGCAGTGACGGATTTTTAGGTTATGGCTACACCTTC.

This chain joins TRBV12-5 and TRBJ2-1; 10 bases agree with TRBD2. V lost 5 bases, J lost 5 bases, and 12 bases stayed unmatched. Germline assignment: CDR1 LGHNT and CDR2 FRNRAP. The CDR3 extends over 17 amino acids. CDR3 bases: TGTGCTAGTGGTCTGGGGGCTAGCGGGAGTTTAGACAATGAGCAGTTCTTC. It yields the protein CASGLGASGSLDNEQFF.

This clone was recorded a few times. The chain combines TRBV5-6 with TRBJ1-2, with 7 bases aligning to TRBD1. After removal of 3 bases from V and 2 bases from J, the junction contained 1 base not matched to a gene. The CDR3 is made up of 13 amino acids. Per germline, CDR1 SGHDT and CDR2 YYEEEE. CDR3 sequence: CASSWGQNYGYTF. CDR3 in DNA: TGTGCCAGCAGCTGGGGACAGAACTATGGCTACACCTTC.

V usage is TRBV2 and J usage is TRBJ2-1, with TRBD1 identical over 7 bases. CDR1 and CDR2 (germline): SNHLY, FYNNEI. The CDR3 runs 15 residues. Losses at the gene ends were 6 bases for V and 3 bases for J; bases not matched to a gene: 8. This CDR3 reads CASSVQGILYNEQFF. CDR3 bases: TGTGCCAGCAGCGTACAGGGGATCCTCTACAATGAGCAGTTCTTC.

V gene TRBV11-3 combines with J gene TRBJ1-1, with a tentative D call TRBD1 (6 bases). Germline assignment: CDR1 SGHNT and CDR2 YENEEA. This CDR3 has 13 amino acids. The V and J ends lost 5 bases and 3 bases respectively, with 10 bases between them. In nucleotides, the CDR3 is TGTGCCAGCAGCCCAGGGGATGACACTGAAGCTTTCTTT. It translates to CASSPGDDTEAFF.

The rearrangement uses TRBV2 and TRBJ2-7; tentative D call: TRBD1 (6 bases). The V end was cut by 0 bases, the J end by 2 bases, with 14 bases between. The CDR3 is 16 amino acids. Looked up from germline, CDR1 is SNHLY and CDR2 is FYNNEI. The CDR3 here is CASSEARIEGAYEQYF. In nucleotides, the CDR3 is TGTGCCAGCAGTGAAGCCCGTATCGAGGGGGCCTACGAGCAGTACTTC.

The chain has TRBV9 and TRBJ1-2, with D possibly matching TRBD1 (5 bases). V lost 0 bases and J lost 4, with 13 bases in between. Looked up from germline, CDR1 is SGDLS and CDR2 is YYNGEE. There are 15 residues in the CDR3. CDR3 amino acids: CASSVGGGRAYGYTF. The CDR3 nucleotides read TGTGCCAGCAGCGTAGGCGGGGGTAGGGCCTATGGCTACACCTTC.

This clone turned up a few times. The chain couples TRBV7-9 to TRBJ1-3; D is unresolved. Germline V gene sequence: CDR1 SEHNR, CDR2 FQNEAQ (reference sequence). The length of the CDR3 is 11 residues. The germline V and J ends were trimmed by 7 bases and 8 bases, with 9 bases remaining between them. The CDR3 nucleotides read TGTGCCAGCACCGCCGGGGACACCATATATTTT. This sequence encodes CASTAGDTIYF.

This clone is a singleton in its sample. The genes are TRBV13 and TRBJ2-7, with TRBD1 as a possible D gene (6 bases). CDR1 PRHDT and CDR2 FYEKMQ come from the germline V gene (reference sequence). The CDR3 totals 14 residues. Trimming took off 5 bases at V and 2 bases at J, with 13 bases between the two ends. The chain's CDR3 is CASSPTQGTYEQYF. CDR3 bases: TGTGCCAGCAGCCCCACACAGGGAACCTACGAGCAGTACTTC.

In its sample, this clone was seen a few times. V is TRBV6-1 and J is TRBJ1-2; no clear D gene. Germline CDR1 MNHNS, CDR2 SASEGT. Trimming took off 0 bases at V and 4 bases at J, with 12 bases between the two ends. The CDR3 is made up of 15 amino acids. CDR3 bases: TGTGCCAGCAGTGAAGCGGCCAGCGAGGGCTATGGCTACACCTTC. Residues: CASSEAASEGYGYTF.

The chain is built from TRBV4-2 and TRBJ2-3; 12 positions match TRBD2. The CDR3 extends over 20 amino acids. The germline V gene has CDR1 LGHNA and CDR2 YNFKEQ. Unmatched junction bases numbered 11, after V lost 0 bases and J lost 1 base. For the CDR3, the DNA is TGTGCCAGCAGCCAAGATGTTGGCACTAGCGGGAGGAGGCGCACAGATACGCAGTATTTT. It codes for CASSQDVGTSGRRRTDTQYF.

The chain combines TRBV7-9 with TRBJ2-7; D might be TRBD1 (5 bases). V lost 0 bases, J lost 3 bases, and 9 bases lay in between. Germline CDR1 and CDR2: SEHNR and FQNEAQ (reference sequence). This CDR3 has 14 amino acids. CDR3 amino acids: CASSLAQENYEQYF. The CDR3, as DNA: TGTGCCAGCAGCTTAGCACAGGAGAACTACGAGCAGTACTTC.